This entry lists 8 T cell receptor beta chains sequenced from one sample in a study of identical twins. MiXCR was run by TCRdb on the 5' RACE reads, yielding one entry per CDR3 protein. The sample yields approximately 140,000 distinct CDR3 sequences, around 3.5% seen once. Sequencing was performed on memory T cells sorted from blood. The receptors here all came from a man aged 18-30 years in good health.

This clonotype was recorded many times. The gene calls are TRBV5-1 and TRBJ1-6; no clear D. CDR3 length equals 17 residues. The V and J ends lost 3 bases and 7 bases respectively, with 20 bases between them. CDR1 SGHRS and CDR2 YFSETQ come from the germline V gene. The DNA of the CDR3 is TGCGCCAGCAGCTCGGCTTCTGTCATTGGGATCAATTCACCCCTCCACTTT. Translation gives CASSSASVIGINSPLHF.

In its sample, this clonotype was seen many times. The genes are TRBV7-7 and TRBJ2-1; TRBD2 matches at 11 bases. V was clipped by 4 bases and J by 7 bases; unmatched bases: 6. The germline gives CDR1 SSHAT, CDR2 FNYEAQ (reference sequence). The CDR3 extends over 15 amino acids. The CDR3 loop reads CASSSLAGGLNEQFF. In DNA, the CDR3 is TGTGCCAGCAGCTCCCTAGCGGGAGGTCTTAATGAGCAGTTCTTC.

At least ten counts were recorded for this clonotype. The CDR3 coding sequence is TGTGCCATCAGTGGGACTAGCGGGAGGGCCAATGAGCAGTTCTTC. Amino acids: CAISGTSGRANEQFF. The rearrangement uses TRBV10-3 and TRBJ2-1, with 15 bases identical to TRBD2. V trimming: 4 bases; J trimming: 6 bases; junction bases outside the gene matches: 1. The CDR3 has 15 residues. Per the germline V gene, CDR1 is ENHRY and CDR2 is SYGVKD.

This clonotype was recorded many times. The rearrangement joins TRBV20-1 to TRBJ2-1; TRBD1 might be the D (6 bases). Looked up from germline, CDR1 is DFQATT and CDR2 is SNEGSKA (reference sequence). Trimming removed 7 bases from V and 8 bases from J, with 12 bases in between. This CDR3 spans 11 amino acids. CDR3 protein: CSVPKGDEQFF. CDR3 sequence (DNA): TGCAGTGTCCCAAAGGGGGATGAGCAGTTCTTC.

This clonotype was recorded many times. The chain joins TRBV3-1 to TRBJ2-2; D may be TRBD2 (6 bases). Trimming cost V 5 bases and J 4 bases, with 11 bases left between them. Looked up from germline, CDR1 is LGHDT and CDR2 is YNNKEL (reference sequence). The length of the CDR3 is 14 residues. CDR3 in DNA: TGTGCCAGCAGCTCACCTAGCGTCACCGGGGAGCTGTTTTTT. It is translated as CASSSPSVTGELFF.

At least ten counts were recorded for this clonotype. This chain uses TRBV12-3 or TRBV12-4 with TRBJ2-7, with D perhaps TRBD1 or TRBD2 (5 bases each). The CDR3 totals 13 residues. V lost 4 bases, J lost 3 bases, and 10 bases lay in between. The CDR3 region is CASSSGTLYEQYF. The CDR3 nucleotides are TGTGCCAGCAGTTCCGGGACGCTCTACGAGCAGTACTTC.

The sample holds many counts of this clonotype. The chain has TRBV12-3 or TRBV12-4 and TRBJ2-1; 7 bases align to TRBD2. CDR3 size: 15 residues. The V gene end was trimmed by 3 bases and the J gene end by 0 bases; junction bases not matched to a gene: 2. The DNA for the CDR3 is TGTGCCAGCAGTTTTTCGGGAGGCTCCTACAATGAGCAGTTCTTC. Protein product: CASSFSGGSYNEQFF.

In this sample, this clonotype turned up many times. The chain couples TRBV7-9 to TRBJ2-7; no clear D gene. CDR3 length equals 12 residues. V was pared by 2 bases and J by 5 bases, with 7 bases between. Germline lookup yields CDR1 SEHNR and CDR2 FQNEAQ (reference sequence). DNA for the CDR3: TGTGCCAGCAGCTTAACGCGGAACGAGCAGTACTTC. This codes for CASSLTRNEQYF.